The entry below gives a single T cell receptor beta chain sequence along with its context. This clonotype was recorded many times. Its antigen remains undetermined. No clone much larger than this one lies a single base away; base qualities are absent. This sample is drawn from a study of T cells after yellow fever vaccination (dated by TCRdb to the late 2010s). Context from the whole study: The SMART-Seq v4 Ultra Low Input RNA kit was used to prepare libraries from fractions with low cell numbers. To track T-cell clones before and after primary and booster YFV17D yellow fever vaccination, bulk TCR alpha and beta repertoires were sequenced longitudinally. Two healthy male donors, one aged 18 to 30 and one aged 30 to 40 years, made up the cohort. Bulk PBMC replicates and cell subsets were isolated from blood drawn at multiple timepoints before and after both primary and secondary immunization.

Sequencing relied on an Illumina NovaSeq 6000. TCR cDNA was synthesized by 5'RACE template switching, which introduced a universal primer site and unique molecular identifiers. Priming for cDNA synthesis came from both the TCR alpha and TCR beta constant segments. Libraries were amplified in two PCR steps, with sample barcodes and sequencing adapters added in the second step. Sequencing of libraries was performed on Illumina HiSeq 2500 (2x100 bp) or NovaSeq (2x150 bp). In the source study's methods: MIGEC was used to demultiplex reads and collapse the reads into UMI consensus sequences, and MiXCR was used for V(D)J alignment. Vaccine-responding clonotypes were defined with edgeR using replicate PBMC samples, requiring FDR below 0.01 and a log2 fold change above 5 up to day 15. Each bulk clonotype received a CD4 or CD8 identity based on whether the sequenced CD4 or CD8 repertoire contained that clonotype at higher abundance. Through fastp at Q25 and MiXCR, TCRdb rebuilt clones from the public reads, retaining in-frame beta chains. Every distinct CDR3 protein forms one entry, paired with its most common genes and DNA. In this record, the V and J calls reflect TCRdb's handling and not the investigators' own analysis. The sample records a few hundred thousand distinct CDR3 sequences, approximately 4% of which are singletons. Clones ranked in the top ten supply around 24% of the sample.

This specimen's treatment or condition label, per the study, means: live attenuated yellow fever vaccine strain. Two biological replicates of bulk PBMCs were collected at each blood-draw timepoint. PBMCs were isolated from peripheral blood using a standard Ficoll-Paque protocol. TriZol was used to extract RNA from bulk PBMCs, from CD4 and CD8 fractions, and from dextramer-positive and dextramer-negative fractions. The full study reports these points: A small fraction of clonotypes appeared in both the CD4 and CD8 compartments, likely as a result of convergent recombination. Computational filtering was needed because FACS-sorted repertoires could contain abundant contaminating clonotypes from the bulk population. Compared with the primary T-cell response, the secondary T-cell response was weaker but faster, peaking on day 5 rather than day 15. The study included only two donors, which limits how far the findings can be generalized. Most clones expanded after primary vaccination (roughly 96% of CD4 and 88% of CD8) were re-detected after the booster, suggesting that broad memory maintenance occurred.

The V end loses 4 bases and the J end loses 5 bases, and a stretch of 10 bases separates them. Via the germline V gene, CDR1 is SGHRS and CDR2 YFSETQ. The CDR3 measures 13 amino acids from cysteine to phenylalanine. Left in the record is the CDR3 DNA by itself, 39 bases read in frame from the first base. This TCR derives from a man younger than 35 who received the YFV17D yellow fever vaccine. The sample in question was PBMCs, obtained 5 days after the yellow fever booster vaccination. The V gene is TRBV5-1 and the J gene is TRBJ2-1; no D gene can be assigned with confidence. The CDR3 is CASSLQADNEQFF. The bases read TGCGCCAGCAGCCTCCAGGCAGACAATGAGCAGTTCTTC.